This T cell receptor (beta chain) was found in a study of blood T cell repertoires in COVID-19. Study as a whole: COVID-19 samples, acute and convalescent, were from the United States, Italy and Spain. T cells, B-cell-depleted T cells, or PBMCs provided the cDNA or gDNA that served as material.

Source study methods: Reference gene primer amplification gave nucleated cell count estimates. The protocol was immunoSEQ multiplex PCR, while the TCRdb copy is restricted to in-frame clones and leaves out a portion. That table gives V, J and clone size, and the DNA gave D and trimming. Of a few hundred thousand clones listed, 70% to 90% are singletons. This clone was seen only once. The V end was cut by 3 bases, the J end by 12 bases, with 12 bases between. Germline V gives CDR1 LNHNV, CDR2 YYDKDF (reference sequence). This CDR3 spans 11 amino acids. The receptor's source is a human donor in a cohort sampled during active COVID-19. Sequenced: peripheral blood. J is TRBJ2-7 and V is TRBV15; D is uncertain. The CDR3 loop reads CATSRARRWYF. In DNA form, the CDR3 reads TGTGCCACCAGCAGGGCCCGCCGCTGGTACTTC. Using reference TRBV15 and TRBJ2-7 for the parts outside the CDR3, the full variable domain is DAMVIQNPRYQVTQFGKPVTLSCSQTLNHNVMYWYQQKSSQAPKLLFHYYDKDFNNEADTPDNFQSRRPNTSFCFLDIRSPGLGDTAMYLCATSRARRWYFGPGTRLTVT.